The entry below describes one TCR beta chain. This clone's antigen is unknown. Base qualities are not provided; no much larger clone lies one nucleotide away. Libraries of naive CD8 T cells were generated from about 19,000 to 1,100,000 sorted cells, with 10%, 30% or 50% of the purified RNA used. On a BD FACSAria II, naive CD8 T cells were FACS-sorted as CD8+CD4-CCR7+CD45RA+ and collected into RLT Plus buffer. To test detection sensitivity, Jurkat RNA equal to about nine TCR copies was added to samples of 20,000-1,000,000 naive CD8 T cells. Enrichment of CD8 T cells was performed with RosetteSep CD8+ T Cell Enrichment Cocktail and Ficoll-Paque, after which ACK red cell lysis was carried out. From the cysteine up to the phenylalanine, the CDR3 has a length of 17 residues. Just CDR3 DNA is preserved here, 51 bases in frame from base 1. V ends up 1 base short and J 2 bases short, with an unmatched junction base count of 9. For CDR1 and CDR2, the germline V gene lists SGHTA and FQGNSA.

The record originates from a study of molecular identifiers for immune sequencing clone quantification listed by TCRdb under 2018. About the investigation overall: For a replicate experiment, RNA from roughly 18,000 or 92,000 naive CD8 T cells was divided into five aliquots, of which four were sequenced. The study was a methods study using CD8 T cells to benchmark molecular-identifier clustering-based TCR repertoire sequencing (MIDCIRS) and TCR RNA copy counting. What the research found in general, with its limitations: Modeling estimated roughly 3 recovered TCR RNA copies per cell, compared with 8.5 to 10 by digital PCR, which implies around 33% capture efficiency. When barcode sub-clustering was left out, chimeric consensus sequences inflated TCR diversity, with chimeras reaching as high as 47%. The naive libraries included spiked-in Jurkat TCR RNA (roughly nine copies' worth), and this RNA is not part of the donor repertoire. In CMV-specific effector cells, over 98% of molecules were held by clones above 20 RNA copies, whereas under 1% of molecules were held by such clones in naive cells. Identical TCR molecules sharing a barcode could cause highly expanded clone sizes to be underestimated. Spiked-in Jurkat TCR RNA equivalent to a single cell was reported to be detectable even among one million naive CD8 T cells.

The library came from PCR. This sample was sequenced with a NextSeq 500. Bulk TCR libraries were generated as previously described, with the TCR primers listed in Table S5 used. Purification of total RNA was performed with the Qiagen AllPrep DNA/RNA kit. Before analysis, reads from multiple sequencing runs of the same library were pooled. On the authors' methods: Reads were retained only if their TCR constant sequence matched exactly, and those retained reads were trimmed to 150 nt and grouped according to their 12-nt molecular barcodes. Reads inside each barcode group were sub-clustered using a 15% Levenshtein threshold, and a quality-weighted consensus sequence was constructed for each RNA molecule. Non-functional sequences were filtered out, along with any lower-count sequence sitting one edit away from another sequence. Barcode sub-clusters with fewer than 20% of the maximum read count were removed, based on fitting two negative binomial distributions. The public reads were reanalyzed by TCRdb: fastp trimming at Q25, MiXCR alignment, in-frame beta chains only. Identical CDR3 protein sequences are pooled into one entry, listed with their most common genes and DNA. These V and J calls derive from TCRdb rather than the authors' analysis. The sample table records a few hundred thousand distinct CDR3 sequences; around 23% of these occur just once. The top ten clones comprise around 0.76% of the sample.

The rearranged segments are TRBV7-2 and TRBJ2-7; 9 of the junction bases match TRBD2. Sequencing was done on a sample of naive CD8+ T cells from blood, with Jurkat cell RNA spiked in. Taken with the paper, the label for cell subset or site translates to: FACS-sorted CD8+CD4-CCR7+CD45RA+ naive T cells. The sequence derives from a human donor in good health. Some libraries in this study had Jurkat cell RNA spiked in. CDR3 reads: CASSLELAGANPYEQYF. The nucleotide sequence is TGTGCCAGCAGCTTAGAGTTAGCGGGGGCCAACCCCTACGAGCAGTACTTC.